This TCR beta chain comes out of a study of blood T cell repertoires in COVID-19. The overall study: Donors in the United States, Italy and Spain gave samples during acute or convalescent COVID-19. T cells, B-cell-depleted T cells, or PBMCs supplied cDNA or gDNA.

As handled by the study authors: Reference gene primer amplification in the assay estimated nucleated cell counts. Method: immunoSEQ multiplex PCR; TCRdb's copy keeps in-frame clones and lacks some. That table gives V, J and clone size, and the DNA gave D and trimming. Among about 170,000 clones, roughly 84% were seen once, and the ten largest hold roughly 1.3%. The V segment lost 5 bases and the J segment 8 bases; nucleotides outside the gene matches: 12. Germline V lookup: CDR1 SGHAT, CDR2 FQNNGV. This CDR3 is built from 15 residues. Sequenced input: peripheral blood. The gene calls are TRBV11-2 and TRBJ2-1, with TRBD2 matching over 7 bases. The TCR originated in a man between 60 and 70 years old who had recovered from COVID-19. The CDR3 DNA follows: TGTGCCAGCAGCCAAGCGCGGGGGTTCGGCGATGAGCAGTTCTTC. The encoded protein is CASSQARGFGDEQFF.